These 25 T cell receptor beta chains came from one sample sequenced in a study of molecular identifiers for immune sequencing clone quantification. TCRdb reprocessed the PCR reads with MiXCR, giving one entry per CDR3 protein. Seen here are about 510,000 distinct CDR3 sequences, 25% observed once, and the top ten hold under 0.8%. The sample taken for sequencing was naive CD8+ T cells from blood, with Jurkat cell RNA spiked in. The subset is: FACS-sorted CD8+CD4-CCR7+CD45RA+ naive T cells. These TCRs come from a human donor in good health. Some libraries in this study had Jurkat cell RNA spiked in.

In nucleotides, the CDR3 is TGTGCCAGCAGCCCGCAAAGCGTTGACTCCTACAATGAGCAGTTCTTC. It yields the protein CASSPQSVDSYNEQFF. The V and J genes are TRBV7-2 and TRBJ2-1, with D hard to call. The germline CDR1 and CDR2 sequences are SGHTA and FQGNSA. V was cut by 5 bases and J by 0 bases, with 14 bases left in between. This CDR3 contains 16 residues.

Many counts were recorded for this clonotype. The rearrangement joins TRBV7-2 to TRBJ1-5; D call uncertain. Germline V CDR1 and CDR2: SGHTA, FQGNSA. The CDR3 has 14 amino acids. V shed 1 base and J shed 0 bases, with 4 bases lying between them. CDR3 coding DNA: TGTGCCAGCAGCTTAGACTATAGCAATCAGCCCCAGCATTTT. Encoded protein: CASSLDYSNQPQHF.

V usage is TRBV12-3 or TRBV12-4 and J usage is TRBJ2-3, with TRBD2 as a possible D gene (6 bases). CDR3 length: 17 amino acids. V lost 6 bases to trimming and J lost 0 bases, with 19 bases between them. CDR3 sequence: CASSSPRRGPSTDTQYF. CDR3 coding DNA: TGTGCCAGCAGCTCACCCCGGCGGGGCCCTAGCACAGATACGCAGTATTTT.

The CDR3 nucleotides read TGCGCCAGCAGCCAAGGCGTACTAGCGGGGGTTTCCGCGAACACCGGGGAGCTGTTTTTT. Amino acid sequence: CASSQGVLAGVSANTGELFF. The chain joins TRBV4-3 to TRBJ2-2, with 11 bases matching TRBD2. Germline V gene sequence: CDR1 LGHNA, CDR2 YSLEER. CDR3 size: 20 residues. Germline trimming cut 1 base from V and 0 bases from J; bases unmatched to any gene: 10.

Ten or more counts support this clonotype. The V gene is TRBV15, the J gene TRBJ1-1, with D possibly TRBD1 on 5 matching bases. The CDR3 contains 13 residues. Germline values: CDR1 LNHNV, CDR2 YYDKDF (reference sequence). V was pared by 5 bases and J by 7 bases, with 14 bases between. The CDR3 protein is CATSVGERDEAFF. CDR3 nucleotides: TGTGCCACCAGCGTAGGGGAGAGGGATGAAGCTTTCTTT.

This clonotype was counted only a few times. The chain employs TRBV9 and TRBJ2-7; 7 nucleotides align to TRBD1. The germline V gene has CDR1 SGDLS and CDR2 YYNGEE. With V trimmed by 3 bases and J by 0 bases, 3 bases remained unmatched. The CDR3 has 14 amino acids. The CDR3 spells CASSGQGPSYEQYF. The CDR3 DNA follows: TGTGCCAGCAGCGGACAGGGCCCCTCCTACGAGCAGTACTTC. Looking up the rest from reference TRBV9 and TRBJ2-7 gives the full variable domain: DSGVTQTPKHLITATGQRVTLRCSPRSGDLSVYWYQQSLDQGLQFLIQYYNGEERAKGNILERFSAQQFPDLHSELNLSSLELGDSALYFCASSGQGPSYEQYFGPGTRLTVT.

The chain couples TRBV7-9 to TRBJ2-7; 8 bases fit TRBD2. This CDR3 spans 14 amino acids. CDR1 SEHNR and CDR2 FQNEAQ come from the germline V gene (reference sequence). The V and J ends lost 4 bases and 3 bases, in that order; junction bases with no gene match: 5. CDR3 DNA sequence: TGTGCCAGCAGCTCCACTAGCGGTATCTACGAGCAGTACTTC. Translated, it gives CASSSTSGIYEQYF.

This clonotype is a singleton in its sample. This may stem from a read error, because a much larger clone lies one nucleotide away. The chain joins TRBV6-5 to TRBJ1-5; weak D call: TRBD1 (5 bases). Trimming shortened V by 6 bases and J by 2 bases, and 17 bases separated the two germline ends. The germline gives CDR1 MNHEY, CDR2 SVGAGI. This CDR3 spans 16 amino acids. As DNA, the CDR3 is TGTGCCAGCAGCCCCGAGCCCGTGGGGGGCAATCAGCCCCAGCATTTT. Protein product: CASSPEPVGGNQPQHF.

This clonotype was observed many times. The rearrangement uses TRBV27 and TRBJ1-1; D may be TRBD1 (6 bases). Trimming removed 2 bases from V and 8 bases from J, with 15 bases in between. The germline V gene encodes CDR1 MNHEY and CDR2 SMNVEV (reference sequence). The CDR3 is 14 residues long. The DNA of the CDR3 is TGTGCCAGCAGTTTAAGGGGGGCCACAGGGGAAGCTTTCTTT. It codes for CASSLRGATGEAFF.

This clonotype has only a few counts. The J gene is TRBJ2-2, the V gene TRBV7-8; TRBD2 is a possible D gene (6 bases). Germline loops: CDR1 SGHVS, CDR2 FQNEAQ. V was shortened by 7 bases and J by 8 bases, with 26 bases between the two germline ends. The CDR3 is 17 residues long. CDR3 in DNA: TGTGCCAGCATCGGGGTGGGAGGAACACCGAAAGGAGGGGAGCTGTTTTTT. Protein product: CASIGVGGTPKGGELFF.

This clonotype was counted ten times or more. This rearrangement joins TRBV12-5 to TRBJ1-5, with TRBD1 matching over 7 bases. Germline CDR1 and CDR2: LGHNT and FRNRAP. The CDR3 extends over 16 amino acids. Trimming took 0 bases from V and 0 from J; bases not matched to a gene: 2. This CDR3 reads CASGLVQGTSNQPQHF. The DNA for the CDR3 is TGTGCTAGTGGTTTGGTACAGGGGACTAGCAATCAGCCCCAGCATTTT.

Of note for this clonotype: Given a much more abundant clone one base away, this may be a read error. In this CDR3 the conserved last residue, phenylalanine or tryptophan, is missing, so a read error is likely. V and J are TRBV4-1 and TRBJ2-7; no reliable D call. V lost 4 bases and J lost 5, with 9 bases in between. This CDR3 comprises 12 residues. Germline-derived CDR1 and CDR2 are MGHRA and YSYEKL. The CDR3 DNA sequence: TGCGCCAGCAGCCCAAGGGTCAACGAGCAGTACTCC. Translation gives CASSPRVNEQYS.

This chain uses TRBV6-4 with TRBJ2-7; D gene uncertain. The CDR3 covers 11 residues. Trimming pared 11 bases from V and 3 bases from J, leaving 11 bases between. The germline V gene encodes CDR1 MRHNA and CDR2 SNTAGT. CDR3 sequence (DNA): TGTGCCGGAAGGACCCTCTACGAGCAGTACTTC. It translates to CAGRTLYEQYF.

There are many counts of this clonotype. The chain has TRBV29-1 and TRBJ2-5; D remains ambiguous. Trimming left V 1 base short and J 0 bases short, with 6 bases between. The CDR3 sequence is 13 residues long. CDR1 is SQVTM, CDR2 ANQGSEA, per germline. CDR3 sequence (DNA): TGCAGCGTTGAAGGCAGCGACCAAGAGACCCAGTACTTC. Translation gives CSVEGSDQETQYF.

This clonotype was seen at least ten times. The chain uses TRBV21-1 and TRBJ1-5; the D segment call TRBD1 is taken from the table without a DNA check. TRBV21-1 is described as a pseudogene. This CDR3 comprises 12 residues. CDR3 sequence reads: CASSTSGGFQHF. The CDR3 nucleotides read TGTGCCAGCAGCACTTCAGGGGGCTTTCAGCATTTT.

In this sample, this clonotype turned up a few times. The gene calls are TRBV11-2 and TRBJ2-3, with D perhaps matching TRBD2 (5 bases). Germline lookup yields CDR1 SGHAT and CDR2 FQNNGV. The CDR3 consists of 15 residues. V lost 0 bases and J lost 0, with 7 bases in between. CDR3 bases: TGTGCCAGCAGCTTAGAGAAGCGGAGCACAGATACGCAGTATTTT. Translating it yields CASSLEKRSTDTQYF.

The chain is built from TRBV14 and TRBJ2-2, with 7 bases fitting TRBD2. With 9 bases clipped from V and 5 bases from J, the junction kept 9 bases outside the gene matches. The CDR3 totals 14 residues. Germline lookup yields CDR1 SGHDN and CDR2 FVKESK. For the CDR3, the DNA is TGTGCCAGTTACGCTAGCGGCGGAACCGGGGAGCTGTTTTTT. Its protein is CASYASGGTGELFF.

A single count supports this clonotype. This is likely a read error, given that the CDR3 carries no conserved phenylalanine or tryptophan at its end. The DNA is left out, because the CDR3 cannot be placed on it with certainty; the CDR3 is given as TCRdb lists it. The chain links TRBV20-1 to TRBJ2-1; no check of the table's D call, TRBD2, against the DNA was made. The CDR3 comprises 10 residues, both ends counted. In germline, CDR1 is DFQATT, CDR2 SNEGSKA (reference sequence). The CDR3 protein is CSARGGGGAL.

This clonotype was detected a few times. This may be a read error: a much more frequent sequence differs by one nucleotide. This chain links TRBV7-2 with TRBJ1-6, with D uncertain. The CDR3 is 13 residues long. Germline V CDR1 and CDR2: SGHTA, FQGNSA. CDR3 in amino acids: CASSFTVSGPLPF. The CDR3 DNA reads TGTGCCAGCAGCTTTACTGTGAGCGGACCCCTCCCCTTT.

Many counts were recorded for this clonotype. This rearrangement joins TRBV27 to TRBJ2-3; the D is unclear. The CDR3 is 14 residues long. Trimming shortened V by 6 bases and J by 1 base, and 11 bases separated the two germline ends. The germline V gene encodes CDR1 MNHEY and CDR2 SMNVEV (reference sequence). The CDR3 DNA sequence: TGTGCCAGCAGCATCCTTTGGGGCACAGATACGCAGTATTTT. This translates into CASSILWGTDTQYF.

This chain connects TRBV4-1 to TRBJ2-3; D may be TRBD2 (6 bases). V lost 3 bases to trimming and J lost 3 bases, with 7 bases between them. This CDR3 has 13 residues. CDR1 is MGHRA and CDR2 is YSYEKL in the germline V gene. CDR3 DNA sequence: TGCGCCAGCAGCCAGACTAGGACAGATACGCAGTATTTT. Protein: CASSQTRTDTQYF.

J is TRBJ1-5 and V is TRBV10-3; possible D gene TRBD1, 5 bases. CDR1 and CDR2 (germline): ENHRY, SYGVKD. The CDR3 is 15 amino acids. With 3 bases removed from V and 4 bases from J, the gap between germline ends came to 13 bases. The CDR3 nucleotides are TGTGCCATCAGTGACCCGGACACCCCGAATCAGCCCCAGCATTTT. Translating gives CAISDPDTPNQPQHF.

This clonotype has ten or more counts. This chain joins TRBV2 and TRBJ2-5; D call uncertain. From germline, CDR1 is SNHLY and CDR2 FYNNEI. The CDR3 is 15 residues long. Trimming took 0 bases from V and 8 from J, leaving 16 bases between them. The CDR3 here is CASSEAGTSALTQYF. The CDR3 region has the DNA TGTGCCAGCAGTGAAGCGGGCACGTCCGCGTTAACCCAGTACTTC. The complete variable domain, with remaining parts taken from reference TRBV2 and TRBJ2-5, reads EPEVTQTPSHQVTQMGQEVILRCVPISNHLYFYWYRQILGQKVEFLVSFYNNEISEKSEIFDDQFSVERPDGSNFTLKIRSTKLEDSAMYFCASSEAGTSALTQYFGPGTRLLVL.

This clonotype has more than one count but fewer than ten. A much larger clone sits a single nucleotide away, making a read error possible. The genes are TRBV7-9 and TRBJ1-4; 10 bases align to TRBD1. V shed 4 bases, J shed 6 bases, and the junction held 5 bases outside the gene matches. This CDR3 has 15 amino acids. Germline V gene data show CDR1 as SEHNR and CDR2 as FQNEAQ (reference sequence). The CDR3 DNA sequence: TGTGCCAGCAGCTCGCGGGACAGGGGAGATGAAAAACTGTTTTTT. Protein product: CASSSRDRGDEKLFF.

Worth noting for this clonotype: A read error may be the cause here, since a much bigger clone is one base away. In DNA form, the CDR3 reads TGCAGTGCTAGCAGGAAATACGCGCAGTACTTC. Amino acids: CSASRKYAQYF. The chain is built from TRBV20-1 and TRBJ2-7; D remains ambiguous. There are 11 residues in the CDR3. Germline assignment: CDR1 DFQATT and CDR2 SNEGSKA (reference sequence).